The present TCR beta chain was sequenced within a study of T cell repertoires in cytomegalovirus infection. As for the study in general: Public TCR beta signatures were indicative of both CMV infection and a matching HLA type. Whole-study results and caveats: It was HLA-C-restricted CMV-specific TCR beta clonotypes that dominated the response ex vivo.

TCRdb processed the reads anew with MiXCR; each CDR3 protein has one entry. The sample lists about 900,000 distinct CDR3 sequences, around 32% occurring once. In this sample, this clonotype turned up a few times. As yet, its antigen is unknown. Per germline, CDR1 MNHEY and CDR2 SMNVEV (reference sequence). The CDR3 spans 13 residues. The V gene lost 3 bases and the J gene lost 10 bases, with 13 bases spanning the gap. V gene TRBV27 combines with J gene TRBJ1-5; D is unclear. The source material was cultured CD8+ T cells from PBMCs, sampled from culture after CMV antigen stimulation. This receptor was taken from a human donor in good health (CMV status not recorded). Some clones in this sample may be carry-over from other donors' samples. Written as DNA, the CDR3 is TGTGCCAGCAGTTTGCGGGAAAATCGTCCCCAGCATTTT. Its protein product is CASSLRENRPQHF.